This T cell receptor (beta chain) comes out of a study of blood T cell repertoires in COVID-19 (dated by TCRdb to 2018 to 2020). With respect to the entire study: The collaborator samples originated in the United States, Italy and Spain and spanned the acute and convalescent phases of COVID-19. The material from the prospective study consisted of cDNA or gDNA derived from T cells, B-cell-depleted T cells, or PBMCs. The dataset comprised deeply sampled blood TCRbeta repertoires from subjects exposed to, actively infected with, or recovered from COVID-19. The repertoires were made available in a free public database intended to serve as a resource for research on the immune response to SARS-CoV-2. Samples came from the ongoing ImmuneRACE study (first 160 participants) plus 1,254 subjects from 6 global collaborators. The sample metadata nearly always contained a de-identified subject ID, COVID-19 status, age in years and sex. Where HLA class I and class II types were available, the types were taken from metadata supplied by the sample provider, not from assay-based typing.

With regard to this clone: The target of this receptor is not known. Per-nucleotide qualities are absent, and no much larger clonotype sits a single base away.

Enrolling through a virtual design, the prospective study's participants ranged in age from roughly 18 to 89 years and lived across around 25 United States geographic areas. In the prospective study, cohorts were assigned on the basis of participant-reported clinical history obtained from a screening survey and a study questionnaire. In the prospective study, whole blood, serum and a nasopharyngeal or oropharyngeal swab were collected from each participant by mobile phlebotomists. Additional blood draws and questionnaires over an approximately 2-month period could optionally be provided by prospective study participants. Before DNA extraction, blood samples from the prospective study were shipped at room temperature or frozen. Overall study outcomes, separate from this receptor: How much clinical and demographic metadata was included differed by source and by participant, and the metadata was provided uncurated.

TCRbeta CDR3 regions were amplified from genomic DNA by means of the immunoSEQ Assay, a bias-controlled multiplex PCR. For the original study's pipeline: Nucleated cell counts per sample were estimated from amplification of reference gene primers within the assay. To quantify the absolute abundance of each unique TCRbeta CDR3 rearrangement, sequence reads were collapsed and filtered. For each sample, productive Simpson clonality was calculated as the square root of Simpson's diversity index over productive rearrangements. TCRdb limited this immuneACCESS table to in-frame rearrangements with V and J called. A share of clones is missing; checked studies link under half to unresolved V genes, and the rest is unexplained. That table is the source of V, J and clone size, and D and trimming were worked out from the DNA. In all, the sample holds under 250,000 clones, and around 85% of those were seen once. The ten biggest clones cover approximately 1.2% of the sample.

The CDR3 measures 14 amino acids from cysteine to phenylalanine. Kept here is only the CDR3 DNA, which spans 42 bases and is read in frame from base 1. Ends trimmed: V by 3 bases, J by 4 bases; bases unmatched to a gene: 4. Based on the germline V gene, the CDR1 and CDR2 sequences are KGHSH and LQKENI. Source material: PBMCs or T cells enriched from blood (not recorded which). Recombination joined TRBV18 with TRBJ1-2; 8 central bases correspond to TRBD1. The source of this sequence is a middle-aged woman with acute COVID-19. The DNA is TGTGCCAGCTCACCGGGACAGGCGGTCTATGGCTACACCTTC. This is translated as CASSPGQAVYGYTF.